This TCR beta chain is drawn from a study of T cells in Graves' hyperthyroidism and ophthalmopathy (dated by TCRdb to between 2017 and 2020). Background on the whole study: Peripheral blood samples were taken at initial diagnosis, before any treatment was given. Once sampling was done, hyperthyroidism patients were given methimazole at a starting dose of 30 mg daily, whereas ophthalmopathy patients were given high-dose intravenous methylprednisolone. The paper describes TCR Vbeta CDR3 sequencing of 130 to 150 peripheral blood samples, made up of 43 ophthalmopathy patients, around 73 hyperthyroidism patients and some 17 progressor patients. Prospective prediction of ophthalmopathy was tested in an independent validation cohort consisting of fewer than 20 hyperthyroidism patients and around 16 patients who later progressed to ophthalmopathy. A discovery cohort of approximately 100 patients, 43 with Graves' ophthalmopathy and 57 with stable Graves' hyperthyroidism, was used to find distinguishing TCR V-J signatures. The 100 or so discovery patients were divided at random into training and test sets in a 7:3 ratio. In more than five Graves' hyperthyroidism patients, the study also compared T-cell repertoires from thyroid tissue with T-cell repertoires from blood. Here is what the overall study found, with its caveats: In validation, progression to ophthalmopathy was predicted by the model with nearly 71% sensitivity and roughly 72% specificity, a median of approximately 7.1 months before onset. Blood samples also contained most of the expanded thyroid clonotypes (frequency above 0.001), which suggests that blood repertoires may reflect thyroid immune responses. Sample size was not statistically predetermined, and investigators were not blinded to group allocation. A model built on a 13 V-J signature distinguished ophthalmopathy from stable hyperthyroidism, reaching 85% to 90% sensitivity and about 81% specificity in cross-validation and 80%/75% in testing.

Trimming at the junction amounts to 4 bases on V and 6 bases on J, and the germline ends lie 18 bases apart. The CDR3 spans 15 residues, from the cysteine through the phenylalanine. Only CDR3 DNA remains: 45 bases, in frame from the first base. The germline V gene sets CDR1 to SGDLS and CDR2 to YYNGEE. Amplification of TCR beta CDR3 regions was carried out from RNA transcripts. A first-round RT-PCR of the TCR CDR3 used the HTBI primer set with the Qiagen OneStep RT-PCR kit. Libraries were constructed in a second round of multiplex PCR, after which size selection and purification were performed. Sequencing of the libraries was done on an Illumina HiSeq2000 using paired-end 100 bp reads. For the original study's pipeline: Raw data were processed with SOAPnuke, discarding reads with adapters, uncalled bases, mean Phred below 15, or no exact constant-primer or identifier match. COPE v1.2.5 was used to merge the high-quality paired reads, and each unique nucleotide sequence was defined as a clonotype. MiTCR v1.1 was used to align clonotypes to the IMGT TRBV, TRBD and TRBJ reference segments. The analysis was restricted to V-J combinations with a frequency above 0.0001, which together covered 99% to 99.2% of the repertoires. The TCS score was defined as the ratio of F50 (clonal expansion) to E x V (chaos), calculated using BLOSUM62-based TCRdist between CDR3 peptides within each V-J. Welch's t-statistics and random forest reduced around 510 V-J features to fewer than 15, which were used in a naive Bayes classifier (R e1071). In-frame beta chains were kept once TCRdb had trimmed the public reads at Q25 with fastp and called clones with MiXCR. One record per CDR3 amino acid sequence lists the most common genes and DNA. The V and J calls reflect TCRdb's pipeline rather than the authors' work. The sample table records a few hundred thousand distinct CDR3 sequences; 14% to 15% of these occur just once. Jointly, the top ten make up about 31% of the sample.

Stable Graves' hyperthyroidism was defined as no progression to ophthalmopathy during 18 months of follow-up. Hyperthyroidism patients were newly diagnosed, had a disease duration of under 2 months, and were aged 18 to 65 years. Patients with uncontrolled infections, other autoimmune diseases, pregnancy or lactation were excluded. Diagnoses were based on clinical symptoms, serum thyroxine and TRAb, thyroid ultrasound and orbital computed tomography. PBMCs were separated from about 10 ml of fresh peripheral blood using Ficoll-Paque density gradient centrifugation. Total RNA was extracted using Trizol reagent, and RNA quality was assessed on an Agilent 2100 Bioanalyzer. This clonotype came up a few times. Its antigen has not been determined. The input lacks base qualities; no much larger clone sits a single base away.

The rearrangement joined TRBV9 to TRBJ2-3; the D segment could be TRBD2, given 5 matching bases. This receptor was taken from a woman in her thirties with Graves' hyperthyroidism. The sequencing sample was made of blood. CDR3 sequence: CASSPLFPGMDTQYF. The nucleotide sequence is given as TGTGCCAGCAGCCCCCTATTTCCGGGGATGGATACGCAGTATTTT.